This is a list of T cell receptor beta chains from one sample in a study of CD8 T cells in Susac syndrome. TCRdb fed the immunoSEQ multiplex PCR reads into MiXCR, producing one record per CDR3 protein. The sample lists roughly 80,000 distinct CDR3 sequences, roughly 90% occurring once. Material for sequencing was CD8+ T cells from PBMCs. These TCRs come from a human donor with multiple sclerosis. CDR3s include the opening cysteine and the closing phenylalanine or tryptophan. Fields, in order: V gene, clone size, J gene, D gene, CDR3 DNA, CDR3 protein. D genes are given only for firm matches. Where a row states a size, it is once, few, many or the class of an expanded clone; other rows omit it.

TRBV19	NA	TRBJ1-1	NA	TGTGCCAGTAGTTCGGAGCAGCCCCTATTCTTT	CASSSEQPLFF
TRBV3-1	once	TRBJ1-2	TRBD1	TGTGCCAGCAGCTTCCCGACAGGGGACTATGGCTACACCTTC	CASSFPTGDYGYTF
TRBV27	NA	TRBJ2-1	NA	TGTGCCACCACACCCTCCTCCTACAATGAGCAGTTCTTC	CATTPSSYNEQFF
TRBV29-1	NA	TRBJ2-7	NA	TGCAGCGTTGAATGGGGAAACGAGCAGTACTTC	CSVEWGNEQYF
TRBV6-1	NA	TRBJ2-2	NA	TGTGCCAGCAGCCGAAGGGGGTTCTCGAACACCGGGGAGCTGTTTTTT	CASSRRGFSNTGELFF
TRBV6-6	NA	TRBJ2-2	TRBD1	TGTGCCAGCAGCCCGACAGGGGACGGGGAGCTGTTTTTT	CASSPTGDGELFF
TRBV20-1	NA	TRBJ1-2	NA	TGCAGTGCTAGGGACGTCTTGGGGCCCTCGGGAGATGGCTACACCTTC	CSARDVLGPSGDGYTF
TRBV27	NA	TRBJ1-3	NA	TGTGCCAGCAGAAAGGATAAAGGAAACACCATATATTTT	CASRKDKGNTIYF
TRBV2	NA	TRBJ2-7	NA	TGTGCCAGCAGTGTAGCGAACCTCGGCGAGCAGTACTTC	CASSVANLGEQYF
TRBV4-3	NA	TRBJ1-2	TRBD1	TGCGCCAGCAGTCCAGCGACAGGGGGCATGTATTACACCTTC	CASSPATGGMYYTF
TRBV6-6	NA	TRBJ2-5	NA	TGTGCCAGCAGTTACTCATGGGGGGCTAGGGAGACCCAGTACTTC	CASSYSWGARETQYF
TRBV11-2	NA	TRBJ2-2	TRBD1	TGTGCCAGCAGCCCAGAGGGACAGGGGGCGAGGGACACCGGGGAGCTGTTTTTT	CASSPEGQGARDTGELFF
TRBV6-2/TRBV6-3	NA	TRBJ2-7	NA	TGTGCCAGCAGCTTATTATACCCCCGGGACGGTTCCTACGAGCAGTACTTC	CASSLLYPRDGSYEQYF
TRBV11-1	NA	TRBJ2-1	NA	TGTGCCAGCAGCTTAGGAACCGGGGAGAACTCCTACAATGAGCAGTTCTTC	CASSLGTGENSYNEQFF
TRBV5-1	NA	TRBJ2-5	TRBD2	TGCGCCAGCAGCTACGAGCGGGGGGCAGCAGAGACCCAGTACTTC	CASSYERGAAETQYF
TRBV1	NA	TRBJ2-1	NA	TGCACCAGCAGCCAATCGACCTACAATGAGCAGTTCTTC	CTSSQSTYNEQFF
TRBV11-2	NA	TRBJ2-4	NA	TGTGCCAGCAGCGCAGGGGACGGGGGGGCCAAAAACATTCAGTACTTC	CASSAGDGGAKNIQYF
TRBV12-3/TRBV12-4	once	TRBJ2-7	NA	TGTGCCAGCAGTTTGGGTTATGGTCGATTTGGGTACGAGCAGTACTTC	CASSLGYGRFGYEQYF
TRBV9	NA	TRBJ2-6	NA	TGTGCCAGCAGCGGATCCGCGCGGGGGCCGGTTCACTCTGGGGCCAACGTCCTGACTTTC	CASSGSARGPVHSGANVLTF
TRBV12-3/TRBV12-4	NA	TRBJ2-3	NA	TGTGCCAGCAGTTTAGGTGTAGGTGAGCCACACACAGATACGCAGTATTTT	CASSLGVGEPHTDTQYF
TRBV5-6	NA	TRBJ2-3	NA	TGTGCCAGCAGCTTGGACAGGAGGCCTAGCACAGATACGCAGTATTTT	CASSLDRRPSTDTQYF
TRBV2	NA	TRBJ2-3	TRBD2	TGTGCCAGCAGTGAGGGACTAGCAAGGGCGGATACGCAGTATTTT	CASSEGLARADTQYF
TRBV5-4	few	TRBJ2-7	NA	TGTGCCAGCAACGACAGGCAGTCGTACGAGCAGTACTTC	CASNDRQSYEQYF
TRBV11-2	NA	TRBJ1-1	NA	TGTGCCAGCAGCTTACGACGATATAACAGGACTGAAGCTTTCTTT	CASSLRRYNRTEAFF
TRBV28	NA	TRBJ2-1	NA	TGTGCCAGCAGTTCCAGGTATTTGAAGCAGTTCTTC	CASSSRYLKQFF
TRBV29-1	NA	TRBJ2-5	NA	TGCAGCGTTGAAGAGGGCAGGGGAGTCCAAGAGACCCAGTACTTC	CSVEEGRGVQETQYF
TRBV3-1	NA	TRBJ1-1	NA	TGTGCCAGCAGCCAAGCCCCGGGAGGTGAGCGGGCTTTCTTT	CASSQAPGGERAFF
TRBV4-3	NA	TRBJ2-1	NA	TGCGCCAGCAGCCAAGATGGCGGAGGTGAGCAGTTCTTC	CASSQDGGGEQFF
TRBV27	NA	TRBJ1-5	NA	TGTGCCAGCTCTAGCGGGGGCCAGCAGCCCCAGCATTTT	CASSSGGQQPQHF
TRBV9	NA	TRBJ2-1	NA	TGTGCCAGCAGCGAAGGGGCAGGGCAGTGGAGGGACAATGAGCAGTTCTTC	CASSEGAGQWRDNEQFF
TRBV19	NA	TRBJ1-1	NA	TGTGCCAGTAGTGCCGCCAGGCCGAACACTGAAGCTTTCTTT	CASSAARPNTEAFF
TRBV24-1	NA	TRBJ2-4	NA	TGTGCCACCAGTGAGGGCAGTATAGCCAAAAACATTCAGTACTTC	CATSEGSIAKNIQYF
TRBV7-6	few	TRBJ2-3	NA	TGTGCCAGCAGCCCACCTAGCACAGATACGCAGTATTTT	CASSPPSTDTQYF
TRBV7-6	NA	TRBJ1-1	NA	TGTGCCAGCAGGAAAGGTACTGAAGCTTTCTTT	CASRKGTEAFF
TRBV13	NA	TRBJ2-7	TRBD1	TGTGCCAGCAGCATACGCCCGGGACAGATGTATTACGAGCAGTACTTC	CASSIRPGQMYYEQYF
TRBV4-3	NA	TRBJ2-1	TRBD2	TGCGCCAGCAGCCAAGACGGACTAGTCGGCGAGCAGTTCTTC	CASSQDGLVGEQFF
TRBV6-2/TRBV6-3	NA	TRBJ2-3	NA	TGTGCCAGCAGTTACTTGGGATACCTAATCACAGATACGCAGTATTTT	CASSYLGYLITDTQYF
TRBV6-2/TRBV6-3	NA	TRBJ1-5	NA	TGTGCCAGCAGTCTGAGCAATCAGCCCCAGCATTTT	CASSLSNQPQHF
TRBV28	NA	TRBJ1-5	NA	TGTGCCAGCAGTTTCTTCGGGAAGAGCAATCAGCCCCAGCATTTT	CASSFFGKSNQPQHF
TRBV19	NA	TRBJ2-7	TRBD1	TGTGCCAGTAGTATCGGACAGGGATTATCCTACGAGCAGTACTTC	CASSIGQGLSYEQYF
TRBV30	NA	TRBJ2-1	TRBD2	TGTGCCTGGAATCTAGCGGGAGACTGGAATGAGCAGTCCTTC	CAWNLAGDWNEQSF
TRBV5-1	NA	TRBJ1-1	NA	TGCGCCAGCAGCATATCGGGACCGCCGAACACTGAAGCTTTCTTT	CASSISGPPNTEAFF
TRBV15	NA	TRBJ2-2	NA	TGTGCCAGCAGCCGGGACTTCCCCCCCGGGGAGCTGTTTTTT	CASSRDFPPGELFF
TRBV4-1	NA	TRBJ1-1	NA	TGCGCCAGCAGCCAAGATGGGCGGCAGAACACTGAAGCTTTCTTT	CASSQDGRQNTEAFF
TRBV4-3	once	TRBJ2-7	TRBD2	TGCGCCAGCAGCCGTTGGACTAGCGGCTCCTACGAGCAGTACTTC	CASSRWTSGSYEQYF
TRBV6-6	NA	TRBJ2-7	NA	TGTGCCAGCAGTTACTCCCCCCAGGGTATGGCGTACGAGCAGTACTTC	CASSYSPQGMAYEQYF